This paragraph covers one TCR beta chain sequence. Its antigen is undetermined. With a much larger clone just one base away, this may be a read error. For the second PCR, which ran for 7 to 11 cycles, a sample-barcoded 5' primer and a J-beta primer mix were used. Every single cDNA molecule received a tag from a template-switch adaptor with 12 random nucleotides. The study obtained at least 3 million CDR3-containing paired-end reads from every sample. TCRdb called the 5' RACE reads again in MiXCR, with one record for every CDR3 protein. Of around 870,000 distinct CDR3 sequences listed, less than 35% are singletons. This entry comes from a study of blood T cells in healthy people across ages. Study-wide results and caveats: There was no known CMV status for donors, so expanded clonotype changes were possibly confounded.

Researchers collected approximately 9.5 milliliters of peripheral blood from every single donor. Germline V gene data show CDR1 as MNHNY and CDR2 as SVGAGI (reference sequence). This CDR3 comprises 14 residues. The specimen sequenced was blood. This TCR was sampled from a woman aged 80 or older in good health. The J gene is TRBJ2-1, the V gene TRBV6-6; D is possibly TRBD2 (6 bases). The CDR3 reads CACSYGGVYNEQFF. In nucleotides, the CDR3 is TGTGCCTGCAGTTACGGGGGAGTCTACAATGAGCAGTTCTTC.